The 12 T cell receptor beta chains below were found in one sample sequenced in a study of T-cell reconstitution after alpha-beta-depleted transplantation in children. TCRbeta library preparation incorporated unique molecular identifiers. MiXCR, applied by TCRdb to the PCR reads, yields one record per CDR3 protein. The data hold about 980,000 distinct CDR3 sequences, with about 29% observed a single time. This specimen was PBMCs, mostly from graft donor cells, taken 360 days after TCRalphabeta/CD19-depleted stem cell transplant. The receptors derive from a boy younger than two who had a stem cell transplant for SCID, so the T cells may come from the graft donor.

This clonotype has more than one count but fewer than ten. This may come from a read error, since a much larger clone is one base off. The CDR3 loop reads CASSLWYNEQFF. CDR3 nucleotides: TGCGCCAGCAGCTTGTGGTACAATGAGCAGTTCTTC. The chain combines TRBV5-1 with TRBJ2-1, with D unresolved. CDR3 size: 12 residues. The germline V and J ends were trimmed by 1 base and 4 bases, with 3 bases remaining between them. Germline V CDR1 and CDR2: SGHRS, YFSETQ.

The chain links TRBV29-1 to TRBJ2-2; perhaps TRBD2 as D (6 bases). The CDR3 spans 14 residues. V lost 2 bases and J lost 3, with 10 bases in between. In germline, CDR1 is SQVTM, CDR2 ANQGSEA. DNA of the CDR3: TGCAGCGTTGAAAAGGGGAGGTACACCGGGGAGCTGTTTTTT. It encodes CSVEKGRYTGELFF.

The chain has TRBV4-1 and TRBJ2-3; 9 bases align to TRBD2. This CDR3 region has 17 residues. V lost 1 base and J lost 1; bases outside the gene matches: 6. Looked up from germline, CDR1 is MGHRA and CDR2 is YSYEKL. In DNA form, the CDR3 reads TGCGCCAGCAGCCAAGGCGTCCTAGCGGGACGCACAGATACGCAGTATTTT. Translated: CASSQGVLAGRTDTQYF.

This clonotype was counted a single time. The V and J genes are TRBV20-1 and TRBJ2-1; 9 bases are shared with TRBD2. Germline-derived CDR1 and CDR2 are DFQATT and SNEGSKA (reference sequence). The CDR3 has 14 residues. V lost 6 bases, J lost 2 bases, and 5 bases stayed unmatched. The CDR3 loop reads CSAAASGAYNEQFF. CDR3 DNA sequence: TGCAGTGCAGCCGCTAGCGGGGCCTACAATGAGCAGTTCTTC.

The V gene is TRBV20-1, the J gene TRBJ2-1; 8 bases line up with TRBD1. V lost 0 bases to trimming and J lost 3 bases; unmatched junction nucleotides: 4. The CDR3 runs to 15 residues. CDR1 is DFQATT, CDR2 SNEGSKA, per germline (reference sequence). The CDR3 bases are TGCAGTGCTAGAGACCAGGGGACAGGCTACAATGAGCAGTTCTTC. This gives the protein CSARDQGTGYNEQFF.

The V and J genes are TRBV5-5 and TRBJ2-1; the match to TRBD2 covers 7 bases. J gave up 10 bases and V 4 bases, and 5 bases lay outside the gene matches. Germline V gene lookup returns CDR1 SGHKS and CDR2 YYEKEE (reference sequence). The CDR3 length is 12 residues. CDR3 DNA sequence: TGTGCCAGCAGCCTGGGGGGGTGGGAGCAGTTCTTC. Translation: CASSLGGWEQFF. Looking up the rest from reference TRBV5-5 and TRBJ2-1 gives the full variable domain: DAGVTQSPTHLIKTRGQQVTLRCSPISGHKSVSWYQQVLGQGPQFIFQYYEKEERGRGNFPDRFSARQFPNYSSELNVNALLLGDSALYLCASSLGGWEQFFGPGTRLTVL.

The J gene is TRBJ1-4, the V gene TRBV6-5; 7 nucleotides agree with TRBD1. V trimming: 5 bases; J trimming: 8 bases; junction bases outside the gene matches: 14. The CDR3 length is 16 residues. Germline CDR1 and CDR2: MNHEY and SVGAGI. CDR3 DNA sequence: TGTGCCAGCAGTACCCGACAGGGTTCTCCCTTGGAAAAACTGTTTTTT. Protein product: CASSTRQGSPLEKLFF.

The chain recombines TRBV9 with TRBJ2-5; 8 nucleotides line up with TRBD2. The germline gives CDR1 SGDLS, CDR2 YYNGEE. J lost 4 bases, V lost 0 bases, and 8 bases had no gene match. The CDR3 loop spans 16 amino acids. CDR3 in DNA: TGTGCCAGCAGCGTAGCCGGTCGGGGGGGGACAGAGACCCAGTACTTC. It translates to CASSVAGRGGTETQYF.

The chain couples TRBV2 to TRBJ2-5; D possibly corresponds to TRBD2 (6 bases). Germline V lookup: CDR1 SNHLY, CDR2 FYNNEI. This CDR3 spans 15 amino acids. Trimming removed 2 bases from V and 5 bases from J, with 15 bases in between. In nucleotides, the CDR3 is TGTGCCAGCAGTGAAAGGCTAGCGTTGGGTGAGACCCAGTACTTC. As protein: CASSERLALGETQYF. The full variable domain, in which reference TRBV2 and TRBJ2-5 provide the parts outside the CDR3, is EPEVTQTPSHQVTQMGQEVILRCVPISNHLYFYWYRQILGQKVEFLVSFYNNEISEKSEIFDDQFSVERPDGSNFTLKIRSTKLEDSAMYFCASSERLALGETQYFGPGTRLLVL.

V and J are TRBV7-2 and TRBJ2-3; TRBD2 agrees at 10 bases. Germline V gene lookup returns CDR1 SGHTA and CDR2 FQGNSA. The CDR3 is made up of 16 amino acids. Losses at the gene ends were 3 bases for V and 4 bases for J; bases not matched to a gene: 7. The CDR3 DNA follows: TGTGCCAGCAGCTTGGTTAGCGGGGGGCCCCCAGATACGCAGTATTTT. Amino acids: CASSLVSGGPPDTQYF.

The J gene is TRBJ2-7, the V gene TRBV6-6, with D possibly matching TRBD1 (6 bases). V gave up 2 bases and J gave up 6 bases, with 8 bases separating them. The CDR3 length is 12 residues. The germline gives CDR1 MNHNY, CDR2 SVGAGI (reference sequence). The CDR3, as DNA: TGTGCCAGCAGTTACGTGGGGGCCGAGCAGTACTTC. This translates into CASSYVGAEQYF.

There are a few counts of this clonotype. The chain uses TRBV27 and TRBJ2-5; the match to TRBD1 covers 7 bases. The CDR3 runs 15 residues. The V and J ends lost 6 bases and 2 bases, in that order; junction bases with no gene match: 9. The V gene's germline CDR1 is MNHEY and CDR2 SMNVEV (reference sequence). The CDR3 is CASSSPRDRQETQYF. As DNA, the CDR3 is TGTGCCAGCAGCTCGCCCCGGGACAGACAAGAGACCCAGTACTTC.